The present entry profiles one T cell receptor (beta chain) with its context. The record originates from a study of blood T cell repertoires in COVID-19. This CDR3 region has 15 residues. With 4 bases clipped from V and 4 bases from J, the junction kept 3 bases outside the gene matches. Germline values: CDR1 SGDLS, CDR2 YYNGEE. Profiling relied on immunoSEQ multiplex PCR, and the TCRdb table lists in-frame clones only, not all of them. The sample has a few hundred thousand clones; around nine tenths are singletons. The sample taken for sequencing was peripheral blood. The V call is TRBV9, the J call TRBJ2-2; TRBD2 matches at 11 bases. This receptor was identified in a man aged 35-49 years who had recovered from COVID-19. The CDR3 loop reads CASSLSGRGTGELFF. The CDR3 region has the DNA TGTGCCAGCAGCCTTAGCGGGAGGGGCACCGGGGAGCTGTTTTTT.